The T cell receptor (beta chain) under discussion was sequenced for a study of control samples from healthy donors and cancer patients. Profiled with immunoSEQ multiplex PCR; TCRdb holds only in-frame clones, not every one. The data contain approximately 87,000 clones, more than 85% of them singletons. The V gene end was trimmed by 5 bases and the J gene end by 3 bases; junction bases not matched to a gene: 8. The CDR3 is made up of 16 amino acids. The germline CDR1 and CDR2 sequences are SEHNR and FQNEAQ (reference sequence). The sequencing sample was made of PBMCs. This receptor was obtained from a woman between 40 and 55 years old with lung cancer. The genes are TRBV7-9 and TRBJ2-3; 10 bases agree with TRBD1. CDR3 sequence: CASSRDRGYNTDTQYF. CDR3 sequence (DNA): TGTGCCAGCAGCCGGGACAGGGGCTATAATACAGATACGCAGTATTTT.